This T cell receptor beta chain stems from a study of blood T cell repertoires in COVID-19. Profiled with immunoSEQ multiplex PCR; TCRdb holds only in-frame clones, not every one. The sample carries more than 200,000 clones, more than 75% recorded once. Germline V gene lookup returns CDR1 SGHTA and CDR2 FQGNSA. The CDR3 is made up of 15 amino acids. V lost 5 bases to trimming and J lost 3 bases; unmatched junction nucleotides: 9. Sequenced sample: PBMCs or T cells enriched from blood (not recorded which). The chain uses TRBV7-2 and TRBJ1-2, with 7 bases aligning to TRBD1. This TCR was recovered from a woman in her fifties or sixties who had recovered from COVID-19. Written as DNA, the CDR3 is TGTGCCAGCAGCCACAGGGCAGGGGGTGACTATGGCTACACCTTC. Translated, it gives CASSHRAGGDYGYTF.